Shown below are 15 T cell receptor beta chains from a single sample sequenced in a study of cytomegalovirus exposure and HLA in healthy donors. PCR employed 60 Vbeta and 13 Jbeta primers. Repertoires were generated with immunoSEQ multiplex PCR, while TCRdb's copy carries only in-frame clones and drops some. This sample has 200,000 or so clones, with 65% to 85% found just once. Sequenced: PBMCs. The origin of the receptors is a woman under 40 in good health and CMV-seropositive.

The V gene is TRBV20-1, the J gene TRBJ1-4; D unclear. Trimming took off 5 bases at V and 7 bases at J, with 5 bases between the two ends. The CDR3 loop spans 10 amino acids. The V gene's germline CDR1 is DFQATT and CDR2 SNEGSKA (reference sequence). The CDR3 loop reads CSAYTEKLFF. DNA of the CDR3: TGCAGTGCTTACACTGAAAAACTGTTTTTT.

The chain uses TRBV7-2 and TRBJ1-2; 9 nucleotides agree with TRBD1. The CDR3 has 16 amino acids. V trimming: 3 bases; J trimming: 2 bases; junction bases outside the gene matches: 7. Germline V gene lookup returns CDR1 SGHTA and CDR2 FQGNSA. The CDR3, as DNA: TGTGCCAGCAGCTTCGGTGGGACAGGGAAAAACTATGGCTACACCTTC. Amino acid sequence: CASSFGGTGKNYGYTF.

The chain joins TRBV5-6 to TRBJ1-1, with 10 bases fitting TRBD1. The CDR3 extends over 15 amino acids. Germline V gene lookup returns CDR1 SGHDT and CDR2 YYEEEE. V shed 4 bases and J 3 bases; nucleotides not matched to a gene: 6. In nucleotides, the CDR3 is TGTGCCAGCAGCCCCAGGGACAGGGGTCACACTGAAGCTTTCTTT. It specifies CASSPRDRGHTEAFF. Using reference TRBV5-6 and TRBJ1-1 for the parts outside the CDR3, the full variable domain is DAGVTQSPTHLIKTRGQQVTLRCSPKSGHDTVSWYQQALGQGPQFIFQYYEEEERQRGNFPDRFSGHQFPNYSSELNVNALLLGDSALYLCASSPRDRGHTEAFFGQGTRLTVV.

There are many counts of this clone. This chain joins TRBV7-9 and TRBJ1-5, with a weak D call TRBD1 (5 bases). CDR3 length: 14 residues. Per germline, CDR1 SEHNR and CDR2 FQNEAQ (reference sequence). Trimming cost V 5 bases and J 4 bases, with 12 bases left between them. The CDR3 here is CASSRTGGNQPQHF. The CDR3 DNA sequence: TGTGCCAGCAGCCGTACAGGAGGGAATCAGCCCCAGCATTTT.

The CDR3 here is CASSLGSPEEQYF. The CDR3 DNA reads TGTGCCAGCAGCCTTGGATCCCCGGAGGAGCAGTACTTC. The chain joins TRBV9 to TRBJ2-7; D is undetermined. This CDR3 has 13 amino acids. Per the germline V gene, CDR1 is SGDLS and CDR2 is YYNGEE. Trimming stripped 4 bases from V and 7 bases from J, with 15 bases between.

The chain carries TRBV5-1 and TRBJ2-1; D is uncertain. This CDR3 is 14 amino acids long. CDR1 is SGHRS, CDR2 YFSETQ, per germline. Trimming left V 4 bases short and J 6 bases short, with 14 bases between. The CDR3 reads CASSRSSLGNEQFF. The CDR3 DNA follows: TGCGCCAGCAGCCGTTCTAGTCTAGGCAATGAGCAGTTCTTC.

The chain couples TRBV6-5 to TRBJ2-3; 9 nucleotides match TRBD1. Trimming removed 5 bases from V and 7 bases from J; junction bases left unmatched: 7. The CDR3 loop spans 14 amino acids. Germline V gene data show CDR1 as MNHEY and CDR2 as SVGAGI. The CDR3 region has the DNA TGTGCCAGCAGTCCGAGACAGGGGGTACATACGCAGTATTTT. Translation gives CASSPRQGVHTQYF.

V is TRBV5-5 and J is TRBJ2-5, with 7 positions matching TRBD1. This CDR3 region has 13 residues. Germline CDR1 and CDR2: SGHKS and YYEKEE (reference sequence). The J segment lost 5 bases and the V segment lost 2 bases, leaving 3 bases of the junction unmatched. CDR3 DNA sequence: TGTGCCAGCAGCTTACAGGGGCAGGAGACCCAGTACTTC. The encoded protein is CASSLQGQETQYF.

This chain connects TRBV5-1 to TRBJ2-1, with D possibly matching TRBD2 (6 bases). The CDR3 is 15 amino acids. CDR1 and CDR2 from the germline V gene are SGHRS and YFSETQ. Trimming left V 4 bases short and J 0 bases short, with 11 bases between. The CDR3 sequence: CASSAISGSYNEQFF. DNA for the CDR3: TGCGCCAGCAGCGCCATTAGCGGCTCCTACAATGAGCAGTTCTTC.

V usage is TRBV11-2 and J usage is TRBJ2-1; D is possibly TRBD2 (5 bases). Trimming pared 4 bases from V and 4 bases from J, leaving 20 bases between. The CDR3 consists of 17 residues. The V gene's germline CDR1 is SGHAT and CDR2 FQNNGV. The CDR3 sequence: CASSSTGNHPDYNEQFF. The CDR3 DNA reads TGTGCCAGCAGCTCAACGGGGAATCACCCCGATTACAATGAGCAGTTCTTC.

The chain couples TRBV15 to TRBJ2-7, with TRBD1 matching over 9 bases. From germline, CDR1 is LNHNV and CDR2 YYDKDF (reference sequence). There are 16 residues in the CDR3. The ends lost 1 base at V and 5 bases at J; junction bases unmatched: 9. CDR3: CATSRATGTGKHEQYF. CDR3 nucleotide sequence: TGTGCCACCAGCAGAGCTACCGGGACAGGGAAACACGAGCAGTACTTC.

The chain has TRBV7-9 and TRBJ2-6, with 7 positions matching TRBD1. Germline assignment: CDR1 SEHNR and CDR2 FQNEAQ (reference sequence). Germline trimming cut 5 bases from V and 0 bases from J; bases unmatched to any gene: 7. CDR3 size: 17 residues. The CDR3 is CASSLNTGDSGANVLTF. For the CDR3, the DNA is TGTGCCAGCAGCCTAAACACAGGGGACTCTGGGGCCAACGTCCTGACTTTC.

The V gene is TRBV10-1, the J gene TRBJ2-7, with 9 positions matching TRBD1. The CDR3 runs 15 residues. V gave up 0 bases and J gave up 7 bases; unmatched junction bases: 7. Germline CDR1 and CDR2: WNHNN and SYGVQD (reference sequence). The CDR3: CASSESGQGPGEQYF. CDR3 DNA sequence: TGCGCCAGCAGTGAGTCGGGACAGGGACCCGGGGAGCAGTACTTC.

The chain uses TRBV5-1 and TRBJ2-1, with D possibly TRBD1 on 5 matching bases. Deletions cut 1 base from V and 7 bases from J, with 18 bases between. This CDR3 is 16 amino acids long. Germline-derived CDR1 and CDR2 are SGHRS and YFSETQ. The CDR3: CASSLSHGREMNEQFF. DNA of the CDR3: TGCGCCAGCAGCTTGAGTCACGGCAGGGAAATGAATGAGCAGTTCTTC.

This chain uses TRBV9 with TRBJ1-2; a weak D match, TRBD1 (5 bases). With 4 bases removed from V and 2 bases from J, the gap between germline ends came to 21 bases. There are 17 residues in the CDR3. The germline V gene encodes CDR1 SGDLS and CDR2 YYNGEE. CDR3: CASSPRQKRNGNYGYTF. CDR3 in DNA: TGTGCCAGCAGCCCAAGACAGAAACGGAATGGGAACTATGGCTACACCTTC.